This T cell receptor beta chain was sequenced during a study of regulatory T cells in long-lasting Graves disease. Study-wide context: Under 3 months of antithyroid drugs had been taken by newly diagnosed Graves' patients. Whole-study results and caveats: Persistent disease preferred TRBV28, TRBJ1-2 and TRBJ2-5; new disease, TRBV20-1 and TRBJ2-1. Persistent Graves' patients showed less TCR diversity than newly diagnosed patients showed.

With iRepertoire HTBI primers and Arm-PCR of CDR3 regions, TCR beta libraries were built. TCRdb analysed the multiplex PCR reads with MiXCR anew, one entry per CDR3 protein. The sample lists more than 350,000 distinct CDR3 sequences; 15% were seen once. This clonotype has at least ten counts. Its specificity is unknown. Time point: newly diagnosed GD, antithyroid drugs for less than 3 months. PBMC-extracted RNA yielded the TCR library. The CDR3 is made up of 11 amino acids. The germline CDR1 and CDR2 sequences are MDHEN and SYDVKM. V shed 9 bases and J 11 bases; nucleotides not matched to a gene: 9. A further study also used this sample, focusing on T cells in Graves' hyperthyroidism and ophthalmopathy. Per that study: TCR CDR3 underwent first-round RT-PCR with the HTBI primer set.

This specimen was peripheral blood mononuclear cells (PBMCs), taken at new diagnosis, from a patient treated with antithyroid drugs. The TCR comes from a woman in her 30s with Graves disease. The V call is TRBV28, the J call TRBJ1-1, with 7 bases fitting TRBD1. The CDR3 protein is CASTDRVGAFF. CDR3 nucleotide sequence: TGTGCCAGTACCGACAGGGTCGGGGCTTTCTTT.